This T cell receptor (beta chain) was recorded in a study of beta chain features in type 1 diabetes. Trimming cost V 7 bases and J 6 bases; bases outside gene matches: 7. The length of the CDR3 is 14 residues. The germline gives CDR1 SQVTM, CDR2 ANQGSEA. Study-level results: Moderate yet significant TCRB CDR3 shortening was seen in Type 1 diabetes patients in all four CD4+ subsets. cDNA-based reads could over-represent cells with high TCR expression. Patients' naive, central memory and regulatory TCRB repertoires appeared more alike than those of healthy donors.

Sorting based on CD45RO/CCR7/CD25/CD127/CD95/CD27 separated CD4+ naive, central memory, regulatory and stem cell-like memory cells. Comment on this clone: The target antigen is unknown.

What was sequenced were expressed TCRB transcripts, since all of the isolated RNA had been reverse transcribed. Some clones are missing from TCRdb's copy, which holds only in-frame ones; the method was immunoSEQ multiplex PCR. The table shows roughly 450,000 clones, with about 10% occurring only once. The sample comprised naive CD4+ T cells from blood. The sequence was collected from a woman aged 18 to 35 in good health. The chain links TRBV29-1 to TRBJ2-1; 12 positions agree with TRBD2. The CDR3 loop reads CSGVRTSGINEQFF. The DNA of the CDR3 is TGCAGCGGTGTCCGGACTAGCGGGATCAATGAGCAGTTCTTC.